This is a list of T cell receptor beta chains from one sample in a study of T cell changes during pregnancy in multiple sclerosis. Measured with immunoSEQ multiplex PCR; TCRdb has only the in-frame clones, and not every one. The profile shows 85,000 to 100,000 clones, almost 95% of them singletons. The source material was peripheral blood, sampled in the first trimester of pregnancy. The receptors stem from a female donor with multiple sclerosis, enrolled in a pregnancy study. CDR3s include the opening cysteine and the closing phenylalanine or tryptophan. Fields, in order: D gene, J gene, clone size, V gene, CDR3 protein, CDR3 DNA. D genes are given only for firm matches. The size entry is marked missing in some rows and otherwise reads once, few, many or a size class.

TRBD2	TRBJ2-5	-	TRBV19	CASSIDGSGRKETQYF	TGTGCCAGTAGTATAGATGGCAGCGGGAGAAAAGAGACCCAGTACTTC
-	TRBJ1-1	-	TRBV10-3	CAIRSGRGLEAFF	TGTGCCATCAGGTCGGGCAGGGGATTAGAAGCTTTCTTT
-	TRBJ2-6	-	TRBV28	CASSSPRHPLVPNQLGSGANVLTF	TGTGCCAGCAGTTCCCCCCGACACCCCCTGGTACCAAACCAATTGGGCTCTGGGGCCAACGTCCTGACTTTC
TRBD1	TRBJ2-3	-	TRBV18	CASSQRADRADTQYF	TGTGCCAGCTCACAGCGGGCGGACAGGGCAGATACGCAGTATTTT
TRBD1	TRBJ1-4	-	TRBV28	CASSSPRDRAFEKLFF	TGTGCCAGCAGTTCTCCCCGGGACAGAGCGTTTGAAAAACTGTTTTTT
TRBD2	TRBJ2-1	-	TRBV15	CATSRDNTSGRKQFF	TGTGCCACCAGCAGAGATAATACTAGCGGGAGGAAGCAGTTCTTC
TRBD1	TRBJ1-2	-	TRBV28	CASSLTGGLGYTF	TGTGCCAGCAGTCTGACAGGGGGCTTGGGCTACACCTTC
-	TRBJ2-2	-	TRBV27	CASSPGTLTGELFF	TGTGCCAGCAGTCCGGGGACACTCACCGGGGAGCTGTTTTTT
-	TRBJ2-3	once	TRBV25-1	CASSETGPTDTQYF	TGTGCCAGCAGTGAAACGGGTCCCACAGATACGCAGTATTTT
TRBD1	TRBJ2-7	-	TRBV27	CASSDRGFYEQYF	TGTGCCAGCAGCGACAGGGGCTTCTACGAGCAGTACTTC
TRBD2	TRBJ2-1	-	TRBV19	CASSASGGEQFF	TGTGCCAGTAGTGCTAGCGGGGGTGAGCAGTTCTTC
TRBD2	TRBJ2-3	-	TRBV5-4	CASSLGTSGRNTDTQYF	TGTGCCAGCAGCTTGGGCACTAGCGGGAGGAACACAGATACGCAGTATTTT
-	TRBJ2-3	once	TRBV5-1	CASSPPREPDTQYF	TGCGCCAGCAGCCCCCCCCGGGAGCCAGATACGCAGTATTTT
-	TRBJ2-7	-	TRBV29-1	CSVVRDTSYEQYF	TGCAGCGTTGTTCGGGACACCTCCTACGAGCAGTACTTC
-	TRBJ2-5	-	TRBV9	CASSVGGKETQYF	TGTGCCAGCAGCGTAGGAGGGAAAGAGACCCAGTACTTC
-	TRBJ2-7	-	TRBV6-5	CASSYRAGLYEQYF	TGTGCCAGCAGTTACAGGGCCGGACTATACGAGCAGTACTTC
-	TRBJ1-2	-	TRBV14	CASSPWTENYGYTF	TGTGCCAGCAGCCCCTGGACAGAAAACTATGGCTACACCTTC
TRBD2	TRBJ2-2	-	TRBV7-2	CASSRRGLAGDLPGELFF	TGTGCCAGCAGCAGGCGGGGGCTAGCGGGAGACCTACCCGGGGAGCTGTTTTTT
TRBD2	TRBJ2-2	-	TRBV29-1	CSVSSGTNTGELFF	TGCAGCGTATCTAGCGGCACGAACACCGGGGAGCTGTTTTTT
-	TRBJ2-1	-	TRBV7-2	CASSLDRASYNEQFF	TGTGCCAGCAGCTTAGACAGAGCCTCTTACAATGAGCAGTTCTTC
-	TRBJ1-1	-	TRBV5-6	CASSLGPNRGTEAFF	TGTGCCAGCAGCCTGGGACCTAATAGGGGCACTGAAGCTTTCTTT
-	TRBJ1-2	-	TRBV9	CASGEEHGYTF	TGTGCCAGCGGAGAGGAGCATGGCTACACCTTC
TRBD1	TRBJ2-7	-	TRBV9	CASSETGVEQYF	TGTGCCAGCAGCGAAACAGGGGTCGAGCAGTACTTC
-	TRBJ2-3	-	TRBV9	CASSVADTQYF	TGTGCCAGCAGCGTAGCTGATACGCAGTATTTT
-	TRBJ1-1	few	TRBV28	CASSLHPGDNTEAFF	TGTGCCAGCAGTTTACATCCAGGGGATAACACTGAAGCTTTCTTT
-	TRBJ1-5	-	TRBV7-9	CASSLGSGINQPQHF	TGTGCCAGCAGCTTGGGATCAGGGATCAATCAGCCCCAGCATTTT
-	TRBJ2-1	-	TRBV9	CASSPNGLTYNEQFF	TGTGCCAGCAGCCCAAACGGGTTAACCTACAATGAGCAGTTCTTC
TRBD1	TRBJ2-6	few	TRBV14	CASSPPGRGRIGANVLTF	TGTGCCAGCAGCCCTCCGGGCAGGGGGCGTATTGGGGCCAACGTCCTGACTTTC
TRBD1	TRBJ1-1	once	TRBV30	CAWSNPRTGSTEAFF	TGTGCCTGGAGTAATCCACGGACAGGGAGCACTGAAGCTTTCTTT
-	TRBJ2-3	-	TRBV9	CASSALWEAVTDTQYF	TGTGCCAGCAGCGCTCTGTGGGAGGCCGTGACAGATACGCAGTATTTT
TRBD2	TRBJ2-2	-	TRBV6-5	CASSYPGLAGTGELFF	TGTGCCAGCAGTTACCCGGGACTAGCGGGTACCGGGGAGCTGTTTTTT
TRBD2	TRBJ2-3	once	TRBV27	CASSILAGGTDTQYF	TGTGCCAGCAGTATCCTAGCGGGCGGCACAGATACGCAGTATTTT
-	TRBJ1-1	-	TRBV5-6	CASSRAGTPNTEAFF	TGTGCCAGCAGCCGGGCCGGGACACCGAACACTGAAGCTTTCTTT
-	TRBJ1-2	-	TRBV27	CASGRSGGEDYGYTF	TGTGCCAGCGGAAGATCGGGGGGCGAAGACTATGGCTACACCTTC
-	TRBJ1-2	once	TRBV5-4	CASRYRGTDGYTF	TGTGCCAGCAGGTACCGGGGGACTGATGGCTACACCTTC
TRBD1	TRBJ1-2	once	TRBV6-1	CASFKGTGIYGYTF	TGTGCCAGCTTCAAGGGGACAGGAATTTATGGCTACACCTTC
-	TRBJ1-5	-	TRBV5-6	CASHGRGRNQPQHF	TGTGCCAGCCACGGTCGCGGGCGCAATCAGCCCCAGCATTTT
TRBD2	TRBJ2-2	-	TRBV19	CASTPLPGLGDTGELFF	TGTGCCAGTACTCCCCTCCCGGGACTAGGAGACACCGGGGAGCTGTTTTTT
-	TRBJ2-1	-	TRBV13	CASSLQQGPYNEQFF	TGTGCCAGCAGCTTACAACAGGGACCGTACAATGAGCAGTTCTTC
TRBD1	TRBJ2-7	once	TRBV19	CASSVDRARSYEQYF	TGTGCCAGTAGTGTGGACAGGGCCAGATCCTACGAGCAGTACTTC
TRBD1	TRBJ2-7	-	TRBV19	CASSTGQGGYEQYF	TGTGCCAGTAGTACCGGACAGGGGGGCTACGAGCAGTACTTC